Listed below are T cell receptor beta chains from one sample, sequenced in a study of CD8+CD57+ T cells in acquired aplastic anemia. TCRdb recomputed calls from the reads with MiXCR, one row per CDR3 protein. The sample records hundreds of thousands of distinct CDR3 sequences, 25% to 40% being singletons. Sequenced input: sorted CD4+, CD8+, or CD8+CD57+ T cells (not recorded which) from PBMCs. These receptors all stem from a human donor with aplastic anemia. CDR3s include the opening cysteine and the closing phenylalanine or tryptophan. The order of the fields is J gene, clone size, V gene, D gene, CDR3 DNA, CDR3 protein. D genes are given only for firm matches. Size is omitted from some rows. Given values are once, few, many or a class for expanded clones.

TRBJ1-5	-	TRBV20-1	-	TGCAGTGCTAGAACGGGACACCGGTGGAGGCCCCAGCATTTT	CSARTGHRWRPQHF
TRBJ2-1	many	TRBV7-9	-	TGTGCCAGCAGCTTACTTCATGAGCAGTTCTTC	CASSLLHEQFF
TRBJ1-1	many	TRBV7-2	-	TGTGCTAGCAGCCTCCAGCTCAACACTGAAGCTTTCTTT	CASSLQLNTEAFF
TRBJ2-7	-	TRBV30	TRBD1	TGTGCCTGGAGTTATGGGACAGTGAGCTCCTACGAGCAGTACTTC	CAWSYGTVSSYEQYF
TRBJ2-5	few	TRBV7-9	-	TGTGCCAGCAGCTTAAGCACAGTAGAAGAGACCCAGTACTTC	CASSLSTVEETQYF
TRBJ2-3	many	TRBV5-1	-	TGTGCCAGCAGTGCCGGGACTAGCACAGATACGCAGTATTTT	CASSAGTSTDTQYF
TRBJ1-4	-	TRBV19	-	TGTGCCAGTACCCGGGGGGGAGGCCACGAAAAACTGTTTTTT	CASTRGGGHEKLFF
TRBJ2-7	many	TRBV20-1	TRBD1	TGCAGTGCTAGAGCGACAGGGTACGAGCAGTACTTC	CSARATGYEQYF
TRBJ2-3	-	TRBV7-9	-	TGTGCCAGCAGTTCCTTTGGCACAGATACGCAGTATTTT	CASSSFGTDTQYF
TRBJ1-5	many	TRBV19	-	TGTGCCAGTAGTATTCCCGGGCGAGGCAATCAGCCCCAGCATTTT	CASSIPGRGNQPQHF
TRBJ1-6	-	TRBV12-3/TRBV12-4	TRBD1	TGTGCCAGCGGATCGGGGAACAGGGGGTATAATTCACCCCTCCACTTT	CASGSGNRGYNSPLHF
TRBJ1-6	-	TRBV29-1	TRBD1	TGCAGCTTCTCCGGGACAGATAATTCACCCCTCCACTTT	CSFSGTDNSPLHF
TRBJ2-7	-	TRBV4-3	-	TGCGCCAGCAGCCAAAGATCGGGTAGTTTCTACGAGCAGTACTTC	CASSQRSGSFYEQYF
TRBJ2-2	-	TRBV10-3	-	TGTGCCTGGAGTTATTTCAGAAACACCGGGGAGCTGTTTTTT	CAWSYFRNTGELFF
TRBJ2-3	many	TRBV19	-	TGTGCCAGTAGTGAGTTGGGACTCAAAACAGATACGCAGTATTTT	CASSELGLKTDTQYF
TRBJ1-1	many	TRBV9	TRBD1	TGTGCCAGCAGCACCCGACAGGGCCTGGAGACTGAAGCTTTCTTT	CASSTRQGLETEAFF
TRBJ1-2	few	TRBV19	TRBD1	TGTGCCAGCTCACCAGGACAGGCGGTAAATGGCTACACCTTC	CASSPGQAVNGYTF
TRBJ2-7	-	TRBV5-6	TRBD1	TGTGCCAGCAGCTTGGACTTCAGGGGGAGCTCCTACGAGCAGTACTTC	CASSLDFRGSSYEQYF
TRBJ2-1	-	TRBV24-1	TRBD2	TGTGCCAGCAGTACCCGCCTAGCGGGTGTATACAATGAGCAGTTCTTC	CASSTRLAGVYNEQFF
TRBJ2-7	many	TRBV14	-	TGTGCCAGCAGCGCCCGTGGGGGGTATCACGAGCAGTACTTC	CASSARGGYHEQYF
TRBJ2-7	-	TRBV9	TRBD1	TGTGCCAGCAGCGTGGACCCGGGACAGGGTTCCTTCGAGCAGTACTTC	CASSVDPGQGSFEQYF
TRBJ2-1	many	TRBV2	TRBD1	TGTGCCAGCATGTTGAGAGGGACAGGGGAAAATGAGCAGTTCTTC	CASMLRGTGENEQFF
TRBJ1-1	-	TRBV6-4	-	TGTGCCAGCAGTGACAAGCTGAACACTGAAGCTTTCTTT	CASSDKLNTEAFF
TRBJ2-7	once	TRBV11-2	-	TGTGCCAACAGCTTATTCGGCTACCCCTCGGGCTCCTACGAGCAGTACTTC	CANSLFGYPSGSYEQYF
TRBJ1-5	-	TRBV9	-	TGTGCCAGCAGCGGATTAACAGGGATAGGGCAGCCCCAGCATTTT	CASSGLTGIGQPQHF
TRBJ2-7	-	TRBV5-4	-	TGTGCCAGCAGCATCGAACAGGGTCTGTACGAGCAGTACTTC	CASSIEQGLYEQYF
TRBJ2-7	-	TRBV5-1	TRBD1	TGCGCCAGCGGCTTGGACAGGGACGAGCAGTACTTC	CASGLDRDEQYF
TRBJ2-1	-	TRBV13	-	TGTGCCAGCAGTCATCCCCGGACAGCGGGGAATGAGCAGTTCTTC	CASSHPRTAGNEQFF
TRBJ2-1	many	TRBV14	-	TGTGCCAGCAGCCAGAAACTAGGGCATGAGCAGTTCTTC	CASSQKLGHEQFF
TRBJ2-3	few	TRBV5-1	-	TGCGCCAGCAGGCGGGACAGCACAGATACGCAGTATTTT	CASRRDSTDTQYF
TRBJ2-7	few	TRBV6-2/TRBV6-3	TRBD2	TGTGCCAGCAGTTACCCCCTCTCAAGGAGCGGGAGGAGGGGTAAGGGTCACGAGCAGTACTTC	CASSYPLSRSGRRGKGHEQYF
TRBJ2-6	-	TRBV6-1	-	TGTGCCAGCAGGGTAACAGGGCACTCTGGGGCCAACGTCCTGACTTTC	CASRVTGHSGANVLTF